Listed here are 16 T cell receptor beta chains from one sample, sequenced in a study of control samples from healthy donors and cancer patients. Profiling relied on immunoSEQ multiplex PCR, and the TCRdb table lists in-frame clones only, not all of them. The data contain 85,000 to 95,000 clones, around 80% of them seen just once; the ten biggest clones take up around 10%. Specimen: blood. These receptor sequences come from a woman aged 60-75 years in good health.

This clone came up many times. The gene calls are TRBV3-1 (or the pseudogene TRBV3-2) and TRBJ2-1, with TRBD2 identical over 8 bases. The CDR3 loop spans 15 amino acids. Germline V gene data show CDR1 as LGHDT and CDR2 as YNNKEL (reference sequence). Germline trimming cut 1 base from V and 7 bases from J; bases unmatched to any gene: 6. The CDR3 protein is CASSQAPTSANEQFF. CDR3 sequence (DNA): TGTGCCAGCAGCCAAGCCCCGACTAGCGCGAATGAGCAGTTCTTC.

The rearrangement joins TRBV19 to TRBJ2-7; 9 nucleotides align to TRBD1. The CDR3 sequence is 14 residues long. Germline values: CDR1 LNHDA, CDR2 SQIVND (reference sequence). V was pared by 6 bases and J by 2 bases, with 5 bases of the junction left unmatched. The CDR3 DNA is TGTGCCAGTAGAAGGACAGGGGAAGCCTACGAGCAGTACTTC. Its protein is CASRRTGEAYEQYF. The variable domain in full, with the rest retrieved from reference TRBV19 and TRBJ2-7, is DGGITQSPKYLFRKEGQNVTLSCEQNLNHDAMYWYRQDPGQGLRLIYYSQIVNDFQKGDIAEGYSVSREKKESFPLTVTSAQKNPTAFYLCASRRTGEAYEQYFGPGTRLTVT.

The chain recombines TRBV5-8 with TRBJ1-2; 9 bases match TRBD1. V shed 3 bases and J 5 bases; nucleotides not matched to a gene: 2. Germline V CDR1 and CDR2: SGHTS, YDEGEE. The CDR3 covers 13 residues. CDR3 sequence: CASSSTGGYGYTF. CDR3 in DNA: TGTGCCAGCAGCTCGACAGGGGGGTATGGCTACACCTTC.

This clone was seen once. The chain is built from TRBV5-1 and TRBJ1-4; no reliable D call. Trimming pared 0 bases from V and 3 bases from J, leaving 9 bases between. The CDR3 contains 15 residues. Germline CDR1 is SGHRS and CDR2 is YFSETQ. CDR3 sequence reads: CASSLGQIPNEKLFF. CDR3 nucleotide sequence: TGCGCCAGCAGCTTGGGGCAGATTCCTAATGAAAAACTGTTTTTT.

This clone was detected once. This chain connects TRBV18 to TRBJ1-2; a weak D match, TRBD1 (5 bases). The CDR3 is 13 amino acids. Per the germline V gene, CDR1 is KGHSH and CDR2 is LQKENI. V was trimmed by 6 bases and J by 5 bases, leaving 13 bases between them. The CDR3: CASSHGTPYGYTF. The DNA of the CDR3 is TGTGCCAGCTCTCACGGGACTCCGTATGGCTACACCTTC.

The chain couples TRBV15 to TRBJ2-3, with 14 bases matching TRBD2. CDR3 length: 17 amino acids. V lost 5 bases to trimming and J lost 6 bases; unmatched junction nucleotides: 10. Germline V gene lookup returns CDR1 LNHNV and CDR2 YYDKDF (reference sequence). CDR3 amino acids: CATSPRLAGGPGDTQYF. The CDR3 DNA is TGTGCCACCAGCCCCCGACTAGCGGGGGGGCCAGGCGATACGCAGTATTTT.

CDR3: CASSDGGTGAKNIQYF. CDR3 in DNA: TGCGCCAGCAGTGACGGGGGCACGGGAGCCAAAAACATTCAGTACTTC. The chain joins TRBV10-1 to TRBJ2-4; D is tentatively TRBD1 or TRBD2 (6 bases each). The CDR3 is 16 residues long. The germline V gene encodes CDR1 WNHNN and CDR2 SYGVQD (reference sequence). V shed 3 bases and J shed 0 bases, with 12 bases lying between them.

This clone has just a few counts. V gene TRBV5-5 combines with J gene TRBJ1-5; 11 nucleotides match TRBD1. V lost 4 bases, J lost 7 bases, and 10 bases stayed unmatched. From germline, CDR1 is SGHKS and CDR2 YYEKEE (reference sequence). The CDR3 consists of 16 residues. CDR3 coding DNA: TGTGCCAGCAGCCAGACCGGGACAGGGGGGATCCAGCCCCAGCATTTT. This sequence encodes CASSQTGTGGIQPQHF.

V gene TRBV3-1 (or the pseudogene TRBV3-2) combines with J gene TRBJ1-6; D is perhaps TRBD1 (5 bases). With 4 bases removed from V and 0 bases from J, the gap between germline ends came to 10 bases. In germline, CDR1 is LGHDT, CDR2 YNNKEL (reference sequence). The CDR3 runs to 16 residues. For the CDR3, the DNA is TGTGCCAGCAGCCCCGAGGGGAGCTCCTATAATTCACCCCTCCACTTT. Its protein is CASSPEGSSYNSPLHF.

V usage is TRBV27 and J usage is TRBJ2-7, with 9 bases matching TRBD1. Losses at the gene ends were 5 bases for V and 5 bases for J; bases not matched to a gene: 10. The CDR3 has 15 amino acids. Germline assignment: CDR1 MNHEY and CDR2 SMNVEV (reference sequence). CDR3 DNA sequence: TGTGCCAGCAGTATACCCGGGACAGGGATCCACGAGCAGTACTTC. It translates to CASSIPGTGIHEQYF.

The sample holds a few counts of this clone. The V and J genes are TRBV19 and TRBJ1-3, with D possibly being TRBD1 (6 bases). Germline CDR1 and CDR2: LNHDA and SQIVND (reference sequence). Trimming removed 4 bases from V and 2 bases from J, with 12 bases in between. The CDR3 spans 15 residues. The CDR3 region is CASSTGQITGNTIYF. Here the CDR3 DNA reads TGTGCCAGTAGTACCGGACAGATTACTGGAAACACCATATATTTT.

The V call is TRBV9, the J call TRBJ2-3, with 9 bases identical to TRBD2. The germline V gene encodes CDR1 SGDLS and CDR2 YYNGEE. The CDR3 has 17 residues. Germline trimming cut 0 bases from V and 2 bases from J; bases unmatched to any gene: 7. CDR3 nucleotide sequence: TGTGCCAGCAGCGTAGGTGTAGCGGGGGCCTCCACAGATACGCAGTATTTT. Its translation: CASSVGVAGASTDTQYF.

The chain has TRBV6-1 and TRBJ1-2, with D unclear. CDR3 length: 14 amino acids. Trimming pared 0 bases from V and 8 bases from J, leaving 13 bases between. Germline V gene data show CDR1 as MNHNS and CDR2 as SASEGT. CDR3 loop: CASSEAGGVGGYTF. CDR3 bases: TGTGCCAGCAGTGAAGCCGGAGGCGTGGGGGGCTACACCTTC.

CDR3: CASSKRSAGSGELFF. CDR3 DNA sequence: TGTGCCAGTAGTAAAAGGTCCGCAGGGTCCGGGGAGCTGTTTTTT. The chain links TRBV19 to TRBJ2-2, with D maybe TRBD1 (5 bases). V lost 4 bases to trimming and J lost 6 bases, with 15 bases between them. CDR3 length equals 15 residues. In germline, CDR1 is LNHDA, CDR2 SQIVND (reference sequence).

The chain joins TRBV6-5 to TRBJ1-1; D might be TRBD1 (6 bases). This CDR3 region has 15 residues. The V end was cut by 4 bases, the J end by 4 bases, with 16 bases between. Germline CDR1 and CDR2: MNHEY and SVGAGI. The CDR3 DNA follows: TGTGCCAGCAGTTCAGGGCAGGGGTTAGGCACTGAAGCTTTCTTT. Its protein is CASSSGQGLGTEAFF.

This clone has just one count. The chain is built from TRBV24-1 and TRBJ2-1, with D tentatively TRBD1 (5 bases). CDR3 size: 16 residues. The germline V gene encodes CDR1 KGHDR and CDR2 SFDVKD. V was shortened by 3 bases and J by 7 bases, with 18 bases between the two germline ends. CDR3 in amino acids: CATSDDGPRGWNEQFF. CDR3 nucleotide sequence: TGTGCCACCAGTGATGACGGCCCTAGGGGATGGAATGAGCAGTTCTTC.